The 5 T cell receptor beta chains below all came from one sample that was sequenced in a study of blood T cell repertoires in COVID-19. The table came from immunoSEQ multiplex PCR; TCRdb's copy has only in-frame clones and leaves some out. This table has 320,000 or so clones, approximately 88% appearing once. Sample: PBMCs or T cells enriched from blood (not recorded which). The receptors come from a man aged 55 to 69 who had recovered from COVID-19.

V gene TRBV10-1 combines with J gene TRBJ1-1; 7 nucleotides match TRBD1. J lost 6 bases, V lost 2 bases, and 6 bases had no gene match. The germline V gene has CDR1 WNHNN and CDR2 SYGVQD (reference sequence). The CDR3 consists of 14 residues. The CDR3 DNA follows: TGCGCCAGCAGTGAGGACAGGGATCTTGCTGAAGCTTTCTTT. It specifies CASSEDRDLAEAFF.

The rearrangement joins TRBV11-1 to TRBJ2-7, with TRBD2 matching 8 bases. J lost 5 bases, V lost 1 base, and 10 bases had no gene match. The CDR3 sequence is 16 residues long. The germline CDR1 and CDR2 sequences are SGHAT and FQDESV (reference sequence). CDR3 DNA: TGTGCCAGCAGCTTAGTGGTTAGCGGGATCGGCAACGAGCAGTACTTC. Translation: CASSLVVSGIGNEQYF.

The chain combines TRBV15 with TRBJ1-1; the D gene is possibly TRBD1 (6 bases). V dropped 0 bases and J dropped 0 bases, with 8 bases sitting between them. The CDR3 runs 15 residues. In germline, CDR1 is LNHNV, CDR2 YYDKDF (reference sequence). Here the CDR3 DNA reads TGTGCCACCAGCAGAGATTGGGGGCTGAACACTGAAGCTTTCTTT. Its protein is CATSRDWGLNTEAFF.

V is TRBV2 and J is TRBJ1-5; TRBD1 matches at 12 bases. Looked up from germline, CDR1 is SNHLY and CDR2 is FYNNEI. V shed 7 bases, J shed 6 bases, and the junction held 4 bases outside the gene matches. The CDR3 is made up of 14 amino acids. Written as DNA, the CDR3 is TGTGCCAGCATGGGACAGGGGGCGAGTCAGCCCCAGCATTTT. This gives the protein CASMGQGASQPQHF.

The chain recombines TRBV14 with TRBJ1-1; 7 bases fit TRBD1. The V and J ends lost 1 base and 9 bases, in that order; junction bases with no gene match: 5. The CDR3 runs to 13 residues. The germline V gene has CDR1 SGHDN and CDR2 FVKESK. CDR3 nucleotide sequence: TGTGCCAGCAGCCAAGTCTCAGGGGGTAAAGCTTTCTTT. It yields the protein CASSQVSGGKAFF.